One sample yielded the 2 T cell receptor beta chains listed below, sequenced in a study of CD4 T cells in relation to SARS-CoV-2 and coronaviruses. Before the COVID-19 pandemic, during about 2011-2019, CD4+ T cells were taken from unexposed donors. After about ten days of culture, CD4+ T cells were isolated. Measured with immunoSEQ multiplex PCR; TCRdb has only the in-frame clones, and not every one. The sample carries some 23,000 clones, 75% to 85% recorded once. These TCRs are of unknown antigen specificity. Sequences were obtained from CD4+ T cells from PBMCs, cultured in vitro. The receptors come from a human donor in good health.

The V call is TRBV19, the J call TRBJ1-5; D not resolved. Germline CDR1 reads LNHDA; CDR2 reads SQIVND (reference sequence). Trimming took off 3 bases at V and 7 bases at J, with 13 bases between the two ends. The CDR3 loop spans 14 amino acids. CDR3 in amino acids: CASSIWGDDQPQHF. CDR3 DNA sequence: TGTGCCAGTAGTATCTGGGGTGACGACCAGCCCCAGCATTTT.

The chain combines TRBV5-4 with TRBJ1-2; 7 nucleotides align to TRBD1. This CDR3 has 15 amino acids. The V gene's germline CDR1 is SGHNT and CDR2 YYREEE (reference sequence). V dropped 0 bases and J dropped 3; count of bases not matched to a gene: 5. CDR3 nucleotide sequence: TGTGCCAGCAGCTTGGGCCCCGGGACAGACTATGGCTACACCTTC. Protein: CASSLGPGTDYGYTF.